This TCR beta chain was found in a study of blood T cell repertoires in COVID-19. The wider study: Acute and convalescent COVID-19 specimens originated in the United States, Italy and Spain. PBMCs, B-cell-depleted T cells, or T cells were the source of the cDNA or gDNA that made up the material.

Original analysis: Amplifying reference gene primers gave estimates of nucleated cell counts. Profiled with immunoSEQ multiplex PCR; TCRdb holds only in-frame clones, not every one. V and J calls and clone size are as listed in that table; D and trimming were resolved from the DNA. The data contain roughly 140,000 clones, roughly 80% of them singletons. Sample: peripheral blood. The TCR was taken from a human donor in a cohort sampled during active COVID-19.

CDR3 nucleotides: TGTGCCGCAAGAGGGAACTCCTATAATTCACCCCTCCACTTT. Translation: CAARGNSYNSPLHF. This chain uses TRBV6-5 with TRBJ1-6, with no clear D. Germline values: CDR1 MNHEY, CDR2 SVGAGI. Trimming pared 11 bases from V and 0 bases from J, leaving 11 bases between. The CDR3 totals 14 residues.